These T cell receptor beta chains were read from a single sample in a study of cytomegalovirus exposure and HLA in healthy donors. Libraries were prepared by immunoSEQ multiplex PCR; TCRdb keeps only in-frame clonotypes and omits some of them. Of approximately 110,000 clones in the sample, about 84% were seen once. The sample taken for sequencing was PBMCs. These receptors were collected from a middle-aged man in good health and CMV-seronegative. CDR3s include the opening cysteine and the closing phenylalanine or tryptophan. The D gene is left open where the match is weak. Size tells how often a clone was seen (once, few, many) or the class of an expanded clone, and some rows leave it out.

CDR3nt: TGTGCCAGCAGCCCGGGACAGTTAGATTCACCCCTCCACTTT
CDR3aa: CASSPGQLDSPLHF
j_gene: TRBJ1-6
d_gene: TRBD1
abundance: few
v_gene: TRBV7-2

CDR3nt: TGTGCCAGTAGTGAATCAGGACTAGCGGGGGTTTCCGGGGAGCTGTTTTTT
CDR3aa: CASSESGLAGVSGELFF
j_gene: TRBJ2-2
d_gene: TRBD2
abundance: -
v_gene: TRBV19

CDR3nt: TGTGCCAGCAGCTTGGGGGGGGGACAGGGTAAGTGGACCGGGGAGCTGTTTTTT
CDR3aa: CASSLGGGQGKWTGELFF
j_gene: TRBJ2-2
d_gene: TRBD1
abundance: -
v_gene: TRBV5-6

CDR3nt: TGTGCCAGCAGCAAGGACAGGGGACCCTATGGCTACACCTTC
CDR3aa: CASSKDRGPYGYTF
j_gene: TRBJ1-2
d_gene: TRBD1
abundance: -
v_gene: TRBV9

CDR3nt: TGTGCCAGCAGTGACAGAGTCTACGAGCAGTACTTC
CDR3aa: CASSDRVYEQYF
j_gene: TRBJ2-7
d_gene: -
abundance: -
v_gene: TRBV27

CDR3nt: TGTGCCAGCGGACAGGGTCCTTTCACCGGGGAGCTGTTTTTT
CDR3aa: CASGQGPFTGELFF
j_gene: TRBJ2-2
d_gene: TRBD1
abundance: -
v_gene: TRBV7-7

CDR3nt: TGTGCCAGCAGCTTAGTAGGGACAGGGGGGTATGATGAGCAGTTCTTC
CDR3aa: CASSLVGTGGYDEQFF
j_gene: TRBJ2-1
d_gene: TRBD1
abundance: -
v_gene: TRBV7-8

CDR3nt: TGTGCCAGCTCACTTGGACAGGGGTACGGTCAGCCCCAGCATTTT
CDR3aa: CASSLGQGYGQPQHF
j_gene: TRBJ1-5
d_gene: TRBD1
abundance: once
v_gene: TRBV18

CDR3nt: TGCGCCAGCAGCCCCCGGGGTGGCACTGAAGCTTTCTTT
CDR3aa: CASSPRGGTEAFF
j_gene: TRBJ1-1
d_gene: -
abundance: -
v_gene: TRBV5-1

CDR3nt: TGTGCCAGCAGCCCCTCCCCAAGGACAGACTGGGAGCAGTACTTC
CDR3aa: CASSPSPRTDWEQYF
j_gene: TRBJ2-7
d_gene: -
abundance: -
v_gene: TRBV5-4

CDR3nt: TGTGCCAGCACAGACAGGGGCGGGGACGAGCAGTACTTC
CDR3aa: CASTDRGGDEQYF
j_gene: TRBJ2-7
d_gene: TRBD1
abundance: -
v_gene: TRBV6-1

CDR3nt: TGTGCCAGCAGCCTAACAGTGAACACTGAAGCTTTCTTT
CDR3aa: CASSLTVNTEAFF
j_gene: TRBJ1-1
d_gene: -
abundance: -
v_gene: TRBV27

CDR3nt: TGTGCCAGCAGGCGGGGAGACAGACGCAGCCTCTATGGCTACACCTTC
CDR3aa: CASRRGDRRSLYGYTF
j_gene: TRBJ1-2
d_gene: -
abundance: -
v_gene: TRBV28

CDR3nt: TGTGCCACCAACAAGGGGCCTCAGAACCAAGAGACCCAGTACTTC
CDR3aa: CATNKGPQNQETQYF
j_gene: TRBJ2-5
d_gene: -
abundance: -
v_gene: TRBV15

CDR3nt: TGTGCCAGCAGCCCCCCCGGGACAGGTAGGACAGCTTTCTTT
CDR3aa: CASSPPGTGRTAFF
j_gene: TRBJ1-1
d_gene: TRBD1
abundance: few
v_gene: TRBV14

CDR3nt: TGTGCCAGCAGTGGACAAGTCAAAAACAGTCAGTACTTC
CDR3aa: CASSGQVKNSQYF
j_gene: TRBJ2-4
d_gene: -
abundance: -
v_gene: TRBV25-1

CDR3nt: TGCGCCAGCAGCTTAGGGGACAGGGCTGGGGAGACCCAGTACTTC
CDR3aa: CASSLGDRAGETQYF
j_gene: TRBJ2-5
d_gene: TRBD1
abundance: -
v_gene: TRBV5-1

CDR3nt: TGTGCCAGCAGTTTCGGGACAGGGAACACTGAAGCTTTCTTT
CDR3aa: CASSFGTGNTEAFF
j_gene: TRBJ1-1
d_gene: TRBD1
abundance: -
v_gene: TRBV28

CDR3nt: TGTGCCAGCAGCTTCGACAGCACTGAAGCTTTCTTT
CDR3aa: CASSFDSTEAFF
j_gene: TRBJ1-1
d_gene: -
abundance: -
v_gene: TRBV7-3

CDR3nt: TGTGCCAGCAGTGAAGATGGGGGACAGGGGCTGAATGAGCAGTTCTTC
CDR3aa: CASSEDGGQGLNEQFF
j_gene: TRBJ2-1
d_gene: TRBD1
abundance: -
v_gene: TRBV6-1

CDR3nt: TGTGCCAGCAGTGAAGTAAGGGGGACTGAAGCTTTCTTT
CDR3aa: CASSEVRGTEAFF
j_gene: TRBJ1-1
d_gene: -
abundance: few
v_gene: TRBV6-1

CDR3nt: TGCGCCAGCAGCCAGACAGCCGGGACTAGCGGGGGGCCGTCCGGGGAGCTGTTTTTT
CDR3aa: CASSQTAGTSGGPSGELFF
j_gene: TRBJ2-2
d_gene: TRBD2
abundance: -
v_gene: TRBV4-3

CDR3nt: TGTGCCAGCAGCTCGACAGAGCATGGCTACACCTTC
CDR3aa: CASSSTEHGYTF
j_gene: TRBJ1-2
d_gene: -
abundance: -
v_gene: TRBV7-9

CDR3nt: TGTGCCAGCAGTGGCGGGACAGGAGGACAGCCCCAGCATTTT
CDR3aa: CASSGGTGGQPQHF
j_gene: TRBJ1-5
d_gene: TRBD1
abundance: -
v_gene: TRBV6-6

CDR3nt: TGTGCCTCAGGCAGGAATACGCAGTATTTT
CDR3aa: CASGRNTQYF
j_gene: TRBJ2-3
d_gene: -
abundance: -
v_gene: TRBV7-9

CDR3nt: TGCGCCAGCAGCCAAGCGGCTGGACAGGGGCTCGAGCAGTACTTC
CDR3aa: CASSQAAGQGLEQYF
j_gene: TRBJ2-7
d_gene: TRBD1
abundance: once
v_gene: TRBV4-1

CDR3nt: TGTGCCAGCAGCTCTTCCGGGACAGGGGGACAAGAGACCCAGTACTTC
CDR3aa: CASSSSGTGGQETQYF
j_gene: TRBJ2-5
d_gene: TRBD1
abundance: -
v_gene: TRBV5-4

CDR3nt: TGCGCCAGCAGTGGAGTCAGGGGCTCTGGGGCCAACGTCCTGACTTTC
CDR3aa: CASSGVRGSGANVLTF
j_gene: TRBJ2-6
d_gene: -
abundance: -
v_gene: TRBV10-1

CDR3nt: TGCAGCGTGGATGGATTAGTAGGGGATGGGGAGACCCAGTACTTC
CDR3aa: CSVDGLVGDGETQYF
j_gene: TRBJ2-5
d_gene: -
abundance: -
v_gene: TRBV29-1

CDR3nt: TGTGCCAGCAGCTTAGGGGGCAACAGGGCTAGCGGGGAGCTGTTTTTT
CDR3aa: CASSLGGNRASGELFF
j_gene: TRBJ2-2
d_gene: -
abundance: -
v_gene: TRBV11-2

CDR3nt: TGTGCCATCAGTGAGGCCCTCGGGACAGGGGGAGGAACACCCCTCCACTTT
CDR3aa: CAISEALGTGGGTPLHF
j_gene: TRBJ1-6
d_gene: TRBD1
abundance: -
v_gene: TRBV10-3

CDR3nt: TGCGCCAGCAGCTTGGGACATTTGAACACTGAAGCTTTCTTT
CDR3aa: CASSLGHLNTEAFF
j_gene: TRBJ1-1
d_gene: -
abundance: -
v_gene: TRBV5-1

CDR3nt: TGTGCCAGCAGTGGGGACAGGGGAGGTAGCAGGGGCTACACCTTC
CDR3aa: CASSGDRGGSRGYTF
j_gene: TRBJ1-2
d_gene: TRBD1
abundance: -
v_gene: TRBV2

CDR3nt: TGTGCCAGCAGCTTTATATTAGCCTTAAGCACAGATACGCAGTATTTT
CDR3aa: CASSFILALSTDTQYF
j_gene: TRBJ2-3
d_gene: -
abundance: -
v_gene: TRBV5-6

CDR3nt: TGTGCCAGCGCCTTCAGTCTAGCGGGCACAGATACGCAGTATTTT
CDR3aa: CASAFSLAGTDTQYF
j_gene: TRBJ2-3
d_gene: TRBD2
abundance: -
v_gene: TRBV25-1

CDR3nt: TGTGCCAGCAGCTTTCCTAGCGGGGGAGGCACAGATACGCAGTATTTT
CDR3aa: CASSFPSGGGTDTQYF
j_gene: TRBJ2-3
d_gene: TRBD2
abundance: few
v_gene: TRBV13

CDR3nt: TGTGCCAGCAGGGCCGGGACAGGGGTAGATACGCAGTATTTT
CDR3aa: CASRAGTGVDTQYF
j_gene: TRBJ2-3
d_gene: TRBD1
abundance: -
v_gene: TRBV27

CDR3nt: TGTGCCAGCAGTGAGGTAGGAGGCACAGATACGCAGTATTTT
CDR3aa: CASSEVGGTDTQYF
j_gene: TRBJ2-3
d_gene: -
abundance: once
v_gene: TRBV2

CDR3nt: TGTGCCAGCAGCTCGGAAGAAGATCAGGGGAACTATGGCTACACCTTC
CDR3aa: CASSSEEDQGNYGYTF
j_gene: TRBJ1-2
d_gene: -
abundance: -
v_gene: TRBV7-2

CDR3nt: TGTGCCAGTAGTATAGTATCAGGGACCGGGGAGCTGTTTTTT
CDR3aa: CASSIVSGTGELFF
j_gene: TRBJ2-2
d_gene: -
abundance: -
v_gene: TRBV19

CDR3nt: TGTGCCAGCAGCCTGCGTCGCGGTTCCTACGAGCAGTACTTC
CDR3aa: CASSLRRGSYEQYF
j_gene: TRBJ2-7
d_gene: -
abundance: -
v_gene: TRBV7-6

CDR3nt: TGTGCCAGCAGTGAAGCAGGTTACAATGAGCAGTTCTTC
CDR3aa: CASSEAGYNEQFF
j_gene: TRBJ2-1
d_gene: -
abundance: once
v_gene: TRBV25-1

CDR3nt: TGTGCCAGCTCACCCTTCGACAACCCGAACACTGAAGCTTTCTTT
CDR3aa: CASSPFDNPNTEAFF
j_gene: TRBJ1-1
d_gene: -
abundance: -
v_gene: TRBV18

CDR3nt: TGCGCCAGCAGCCCTGGACAGACCTACGAGCAGTACTTC
CDR3aa: CASSPGQTYEQYF
j_gene: TRBJ2-7
d_gene: -
abundance: -
v_gene: TRBV4-3

CDR3nt: TGTGCCAGCTCACCACCCCCAGGGGGGATCACAGATACGCAGTATTTT
CDR3aa: CASSPPPGGITDTQYF
j_gene: TRBJ2-3
d_gene: -
abundance: -
v_gene: TRBV18

CDR3nt: TGTGCCAGCATCCGCGACAGCCTAAATGAAAAACTGTTTTTT
CDR3aa: CASIRDSLNEKLFF
j_gene: TRBJ1-4
d_gene: -
abundance: -
v_gene: TRBV6-1

CDR3nt: TGTGCCAGCAGGTTCGGGGGGGCTAGGTTCTACAATGAGCAGTTCTTC
CDR3aa: CASRFGGARFYNEQFF
j_gene: TRBJ2-1
d_gene: TRBD2
abundance: -
v_gene: TRBV7-9

CDR3nt: TGTGCCAGCAGCTTATATCAGGGTGGAAACACCATATATTTT
CDR3aa: CASSLYQGGNTIYF
j_gene: TRBJ1-3
d_gene: -
abundance: -
v_gene: TRBV7-2

CDR3nt: TGTGCCAGTAGTATGGCCAGGGGAATGAAGTACTTC
CDR3aa: CASSMARGMKYF
j_gene: TRBJ2-7
d_gene: -
abundance: -
v_gene: TRBV19

CDR3nt: TGTGCCACCAGCAGAGGGGACAGTAGTATATCGCGTGGCTACACCTTC
CDR3aa: CATSRGDSSISRGYTF
j_gene: TRBJ1-2
d_gene: TRBD1
abundance: -
v_gene: TRBV15